This T cell receptor (beta chain) was sequenced in a study of T cell responses to AZD1222 COVID-19 vaccine. Findings and caveats of the study: Spike-specific TCR breadth rose after two AZD1222 doses, and depth rose as well. Donors were mostly white British, more females; clonal diversity possibly underestimated.

The method was immunoSEQ multiplex PCR; TCRdb's version includes in-frame clones alone and lacks a portion of them. The data hold tens of thousands of clones, with approximately 90% observed a single time. With respect to this clone: The target antigen is unknown.

Germline loops: CDR1 SEHNR, CDR2 FQNEAQ (reference sequence). There are 15 residues in the CDR3. The V segment lost 1 base and the J segment 7 bases; nucleotides outside the gene matches: 5. This clonotype was sampled from an adult in good health. Sequencing used peripheral blood, obtained on day 0 of AZD1222 vaccination. The chain uses TRBV7-9 and TRBJ1-4, with 8 bases identical to TRBD1. CDR3 sequence (DNA): TGTGCCAGCAGCTTAGTAGGACAGGGTGGTGAAAAACTGTTTTTT. As protein: CASSLVGQGGEKLFF.